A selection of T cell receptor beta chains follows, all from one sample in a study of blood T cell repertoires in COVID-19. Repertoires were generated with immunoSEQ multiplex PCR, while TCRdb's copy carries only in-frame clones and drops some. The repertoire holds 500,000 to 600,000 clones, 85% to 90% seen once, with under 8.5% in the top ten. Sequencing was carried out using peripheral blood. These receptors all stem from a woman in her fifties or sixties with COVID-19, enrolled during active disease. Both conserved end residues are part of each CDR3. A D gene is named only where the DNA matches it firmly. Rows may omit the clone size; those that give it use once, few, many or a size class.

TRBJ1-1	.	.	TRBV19	TGTGCCAGTAGTTATACAGGGCCGAACACTGAAGCTTTCTTT	CASSYTGPNTEAFF
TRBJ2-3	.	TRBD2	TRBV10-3	TGTGCCACCGGGGGTAGCGGGGGGGAACCTAGCACAGATACGCAGTATTTT	CATGGSGGEPSTDTQYF
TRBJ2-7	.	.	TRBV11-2	TGTGCCAGCAGCCCCTCATACGGACTTGGCTACGAGCAGTACTTC	CASSPSYGLGYEQYF
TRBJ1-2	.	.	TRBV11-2	TGTGCCAGCAGCACCTCAGAAGGAGTGGGCTATGGCTACACCTTC	CASSTSEGVGYGYTF
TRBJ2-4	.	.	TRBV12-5	TGTGCTAGTGGTTTATCTCCCGAGAAAAACATTCAGTACTTC	CASGLSPEKNIQYF
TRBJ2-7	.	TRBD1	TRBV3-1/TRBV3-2	TGTGCCAGCAGCCCGAGGACAGGGGGCATCGAGCAGTACTTC	CASSPRTGGIEQYF
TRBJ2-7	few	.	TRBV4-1	TGCGCCAGCAGCCAAGATCCAGACAGGTGGGCTTCCTACGAGCAGTACTTC	CASSQDPDRWASYEQYF
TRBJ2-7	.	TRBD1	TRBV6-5	TGTGCCAGCAGGCTCGGGACAGGTAGCTCCTACGAGCAGTACTTC	CASRLGTGSSYEQYF
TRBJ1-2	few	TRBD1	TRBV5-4	TGTGCCAGCAGCACCCAACGGGGGACAGAGTATGGCTACACCTTC	CASSTQRGTEYGYTF
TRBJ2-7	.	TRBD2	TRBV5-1	TGCGCCACCGGGACTACTCCCTACGAGCAGTACTTC	CATGTTPYEQYF
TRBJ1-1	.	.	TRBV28	TGTGCCAGCGGGCAGGACACTGAAGCTTTCTTT	CASGQDTEAFF
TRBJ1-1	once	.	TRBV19	TGTGCCAGTAGTCTAACAGTGAACACTGAAGCTTTCTTT	CASSLTVNTEAFF
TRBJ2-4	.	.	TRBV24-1	TGTGCCACCGCGGTAAACAGGGATAGGGCTCGCAAAAACATTCAGTACTTC	CATAVNRDRARKNIQYF
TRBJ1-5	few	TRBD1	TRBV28	TGTGCCAGCAGTTTATGGGCAGGGGGCGGTATCAATCAGCCCCAGCATTTT	CASSLWAGGGINQPQHF
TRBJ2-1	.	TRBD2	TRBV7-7	TGTGCCAGCAGCTTTCTAGCGGGGGGCCAAAATGAGCAGTTCTTC	CASSFLAGGQNEQFF
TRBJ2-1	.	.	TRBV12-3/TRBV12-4	TGTGCCAGCAGTTTGGGGGGTGGCAATGAGCAGTTCTTC	CASSLGGGNEQFF
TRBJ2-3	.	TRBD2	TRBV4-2	TGTGCCAGCAGCCACTCCGGCGGGGCTAGCGGGGAGGGAGATACGCAGTATTTT	CASSHSGGASGEGDTQYF
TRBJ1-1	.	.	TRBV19	TGTGCCAGTAGTATAGGTTCGGCCGGGGAAGCTTTCTTT	CASSIGSAGEAFF
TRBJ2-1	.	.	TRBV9	TGTGCCAGCAGCCCCAGGGCTACTAGCTTTAATGAGCAGTTCTTC	CASSPRATSFNEQFF
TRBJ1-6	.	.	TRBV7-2	TGTGCCAGCAGCTTAGTATCCAGGGGCGATTCACCCCTCCACTTT	CASSLVSRGDSPLHF
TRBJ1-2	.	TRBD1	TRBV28	TGTGCCAGCAGTCAGACAGGGGGCTACACCTTC	CASSQTGGYTF
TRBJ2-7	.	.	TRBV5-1	TGCGCCAGCAGCTTGGCCTCGTCAGGGATGTACGAGCAGTACTTC	CASSLASSGMYEQYF
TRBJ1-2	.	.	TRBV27	TGTGCCAGCAGTTCGCGACCGGGACTTTGGGGCTACACCTTC	CASSSRPGLWGYTF
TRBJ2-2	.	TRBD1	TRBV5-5	TGTGCCAGCAGCTCCCGACAGGGTCTGAACACCGGGGAGCTGTTTTTT	CASSSRQGLNTGELFF
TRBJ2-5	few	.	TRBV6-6	TGTGCCAGCAGTTACCCACAGAGTAAAGGGGTGACCCAGTACTTC	CASSYPQSKGVTQYF
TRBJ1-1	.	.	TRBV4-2	TGTGCCAGCAGCCCCGGAAGGGAGGGCGCCACTGAAGCTTTCTTT	CASSPGREGATEAFF
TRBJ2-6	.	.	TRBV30	TGTGCCTGGAGTTCTTTGACAGGTCCCTCTGGGGCCAACGTCCTGACTTTC	CAWSSLTGPSGANVLTF
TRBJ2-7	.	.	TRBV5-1	TGCGCCAGCAGCTCCAGGACCTACGAGCAGTACTTC	CASSSRTYEQYF
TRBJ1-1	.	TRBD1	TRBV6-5	TGTGCCAGCAGCGGACAGGGGGGGAACACTGAAGCTTTCTTT	CASSGQGGNTEAFF
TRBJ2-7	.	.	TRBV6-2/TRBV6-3	TGTGCCAGCAGTTACTCGTCCAGGCCAGGCTACGAGCAGTACTTC	CASSYSSRPGYEQYF
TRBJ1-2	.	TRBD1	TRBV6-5	TGTGCCAGCAGTCGACAGGGACCTAACTATGGCTACACCTTC	CASSRQGPNYGYTF